One TCR beta chain is described in this entry. The antigen is unknown. Profiling relied on immunoSEQ multiplex PCR, and the TCRdb table lists in-frame clones only, not all of them. The sample records approximately 100,000 clones, 55% to 70% being singletons. The CD8 memory sample joined CD45RO+ cells and CCR7-negative CD45RA+ cells. This sample stems from a study of shared clonotypes between healthy human individuals. Background on the study: The donor pool was made up of two women and three men aged 18 to 49.

Study outcomes and limitations: The authors sampled blood alone, and tissue repertoires likely differ.

This receptor was obtained from a woman aged 25 to 45 in good health. The sample comprised memory CD8+ T cells sorted from blood. Described subset: CD45RO+ cells pooled with CCR7-negative TemRA cells.

The CDR3 sequence: CATSRDRGRLNILAKNIQYF. The CDR3 nucleotides read TGTGCCACCAGCAGAGATAGGGGCAGGCTTAACATCCTAGCCAAAAACATTCAGTACTTC. This chain joins TRBV15 and TRBJ2-4, with D possibly matching TRBD1 (5 bases). This CDR3 is 20 amino acids long. With 0 bases removed from V and 0 bases from J, the gap between germline ends came to 21 bases. The germline CDR1 and CDR2 sequences are LNHNV and YYDKDF (reference sequence). Full variable domain (remainder filled in from reference TRBV15 and TRBJ2-4): DAMVIQNPRYQVTQFGKPVTLSCSQTLNHNVMYWYQQKSSQAPKLLFHYYDKDFNNEADTPDNFQSRRPNTSFCFLDIRSPGLGDTAMYLCATSRDRGRLNILAKNIQYFGAGTRLSVL.